This T cell receptor beta chain was captured in a study of CD8+ T cells in alopecia areata. Study summary: Each recipient was an approximately 7-10-week-old female C3H/HeJ mouse given skin from an approximately 6-13-month-old C3H/HeJ donor with spontaneous alopecia. Study results and caveats: Alphabeta T cells residing in normal skin are also sequenced in scalp samples. Lesional scalp, especially alopecia totalis/universalis, showed higher clonality than normal scalp.

Worth noting for this clone: The antigen is undetermined. Germline and genes here are mouse. The CDR3 goes on 4 residues after the read ends, and that part is filled in from the germline J gene.

Sorting used CD4, CD8alpha, NKG2D, NKG2ACE and other markers on pooled cutaneous lymph node cells. The germline V gene has CDR1 GKSSPN and CDR2 SITVG. CDR3 length: 13 amino acids. Sequencing templates came from extracted RNA that was reverse transcribed into cDNA. Only in-frame clones appear in the TCRdb table, and some are missing; sequencing was by immunoSEQ multiplex PCR. The repertoire consists of approximately 19,000 clones, none detected only once. The rearrangement links TRBV31 to TRBJ2-5; the D gene is possibly TRBD2 (6 bases). This sequence originates from a C3H/HeJ mouse with alopecia areata. This mouse strain has H2-k as its MHC haplotype. Source material: CD8+ T cells sorted from a lymph node. CDR3 DNA (partial): TGTGCCTGGGGAGGAAGGACTGAAGAC. Translating gives CAWGGRTED. The entire CDR3 sequence reads CAWGGRTEDTQYF.